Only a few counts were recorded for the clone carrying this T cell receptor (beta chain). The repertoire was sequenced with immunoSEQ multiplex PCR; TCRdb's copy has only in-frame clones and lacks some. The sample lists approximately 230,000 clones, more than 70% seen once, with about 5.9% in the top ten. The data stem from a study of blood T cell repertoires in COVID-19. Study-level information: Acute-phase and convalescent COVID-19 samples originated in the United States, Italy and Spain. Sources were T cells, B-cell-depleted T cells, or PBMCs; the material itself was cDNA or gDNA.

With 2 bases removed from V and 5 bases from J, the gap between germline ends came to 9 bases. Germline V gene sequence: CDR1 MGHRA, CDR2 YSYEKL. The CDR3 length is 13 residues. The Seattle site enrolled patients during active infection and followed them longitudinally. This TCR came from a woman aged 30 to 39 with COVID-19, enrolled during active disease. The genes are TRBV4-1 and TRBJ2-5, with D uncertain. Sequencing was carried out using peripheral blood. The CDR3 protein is CASSQWQRETQYF. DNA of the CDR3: TGCGCCAGCAGCCAATGGCAGAGGGAGACCCAGTACTTC.